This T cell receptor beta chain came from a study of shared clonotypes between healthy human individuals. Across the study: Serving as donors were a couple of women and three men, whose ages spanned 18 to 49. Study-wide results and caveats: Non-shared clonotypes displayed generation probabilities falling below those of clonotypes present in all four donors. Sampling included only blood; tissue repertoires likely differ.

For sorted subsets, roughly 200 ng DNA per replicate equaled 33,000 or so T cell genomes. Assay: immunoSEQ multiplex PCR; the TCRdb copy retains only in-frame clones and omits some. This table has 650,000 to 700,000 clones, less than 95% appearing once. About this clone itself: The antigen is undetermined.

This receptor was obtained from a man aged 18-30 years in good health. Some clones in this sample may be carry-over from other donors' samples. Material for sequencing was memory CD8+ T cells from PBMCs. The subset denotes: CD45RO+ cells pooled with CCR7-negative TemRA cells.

The CDR3 protein is CASSPRTGNGDYEQYF. DNA of the CDR3: TGTGCCAGTAGTCCCAGGACAGGGAACGGGGACTACGAGCAGTACTTC. V usage is TRBV19 and J usage is TRBJ2-7; 8 nucleotides match TRBD1. The V gene's germline CDR1 is LNHDA and CDR2 SQIVND (reference sequence). The CDR3 is made up of 16 amino acids. V trimming: 5 bases; J trimming: 3 bases; junction bases outside the gene matches: 12.